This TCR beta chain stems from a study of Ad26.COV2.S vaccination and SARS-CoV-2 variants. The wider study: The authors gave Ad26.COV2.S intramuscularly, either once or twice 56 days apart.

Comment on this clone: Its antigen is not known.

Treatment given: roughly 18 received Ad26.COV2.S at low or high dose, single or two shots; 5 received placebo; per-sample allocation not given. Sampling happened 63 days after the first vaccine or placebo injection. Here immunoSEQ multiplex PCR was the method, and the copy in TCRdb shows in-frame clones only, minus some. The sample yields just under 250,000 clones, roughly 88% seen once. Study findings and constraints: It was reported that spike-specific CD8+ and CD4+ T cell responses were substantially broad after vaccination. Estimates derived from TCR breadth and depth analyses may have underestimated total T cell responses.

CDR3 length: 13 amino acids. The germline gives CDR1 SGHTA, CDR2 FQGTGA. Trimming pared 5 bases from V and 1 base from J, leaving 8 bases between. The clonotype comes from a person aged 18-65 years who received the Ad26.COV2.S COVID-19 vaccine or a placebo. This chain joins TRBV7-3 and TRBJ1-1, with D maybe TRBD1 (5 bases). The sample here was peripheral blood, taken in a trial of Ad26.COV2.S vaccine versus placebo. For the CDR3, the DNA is TGTGCCAGCAGCCTCACAGGGAACACTGAAGCTTTCTTT. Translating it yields CASSLTGNTEAFF. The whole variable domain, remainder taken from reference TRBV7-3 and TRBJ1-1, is GAGVSQTPSNKVTEKGKYVELRCDPISGHTALYWYRQSLGQGPEFLIYFQGTGAADDSGLPNDRFFAVRPEGSVSTLKIQRTERGDSAVYLCASSLTGNTEAFFGQGTRLTVV.